This T cell receptor beta chain was found in a study of type 1 and type 2 diabetes patients. Whole-study results and caveats: In type 2 diabetes, highly-expanded CD4+ clones took a median 3.9% of reads. V and J gene usage correlated at roughly 0.97 between type 2 diabetes and control samples.

This clonotype was found a few times. Antigen: not known. Donors had no other autoimmune disease or infection in four weeks. About 9.7 milliliters of peripheral blood were collected from each participant. The CDR3 consists of 15 residues. V lost 1 base and J lost 1, with 13 bases in between. Per the germline V gene, CDR1 is DFQATT and CDR2 is SNEGSKA (reference sequence). Amplification started from genomic DNA. A primer set of 30 forward and 13 reverse primers amplified the CDR3. TCRdb re-derived calls from the multiplex PCR reads in MiXCR, one entry per CDR3 protein. The sample gives about 250,000 distinct CDR3 sequences, more than 45% of which show up once; approximately 13% is in the top ten.

Input material: peripheral blood mononuclear cells (PBMCs). The TCR originated in a man aged 18 to 35 with type 2 diabetes. V usage is TRBV20-1 and J usage is TRBJ1-1, with D possibly being TRBD1 (5 bases). The CDR3, as DNA: TGCAGTGCTAGAGGCGCTGGACACTCGAACACTGAAGCTTTCTTT. Translating it yields CSARGAGHSNTEAFF.